One T cell receptor (beta chain) is described in this entry. The antigen is unknown. The entry originates in a study of long-term antiretroviral therapy in people with HIV. Study-level information: First collections came about a decade before the 2015 immediate-ART recommendation.

Findings of the study overall: Dominant in the repertoire at all time points were clones expanded before ART.

Participants who had HIV were, without exception, treated in the United States. Survey-level resolution applied to immunoSEQ assay v3.0. Using immunoSEQ multiplex PCR, the repertoire was profiled, and TCRdb retains in-frame clones only, with some absent. The repertoire holds more than 30,000 clones, with roughly 77% as singletons. V was trimmed by 9 bases and J by 0 bases, leaving 12 bases between them. The germline V gene encodes CDR1 SNHLY and CDR2 FYNNEI. CDR3 length equals 15 residues. This chain joins TRBV2 and TRBJ1-6; D may be TRBD1 (5 bases). The sequencing used unsorted PBMCs, collected 1.9 years after starting antiretroviral therapy. This receptor was identified in a man between 18 and 35 years old with HIV. The CDR3: CASIQESSYNSPLHF. The CDR3 DNA reads as TGTGCCAGTATACAGGAGAGCTCCTATAATTCACCCCTCCACTTT.